Listed here is a single TCR beta chain. The target antigen is unknown. The source of the sample is a study of T-cell memory formation after mild COVID-19. General study results and limits: Whether second-wave clones peaking at day 37 were SARS-CoV-2 specific went unconfirmed.

Each CDR3 protein is one row after TCRdb ran MiXCR on the 5' RACE reads. The sample lists 250,000 or so distinct CDR3 sequences; roughly 18% were seen once. Germline-derived CDR1 and CDR2 are SGHVS and FNYEAQ. The CDR3 runs 14 residues. The V gene lost 7 bases and the J gene lost 4 bases, with 11 bases spanning the gap. Input material: PBMCs or a T cell subset sorted from them (not recorded which). The chain is built from TRBV7-6 and TRBJ2-6; D remains ambiguous. The receptor comes from a man aged 18-30 years who had mild COVID-19 (a few samples of this study predate the infection). Cell type and time point are not known. CDR3 sequence reads: CASNPRSGANVLTF. In nucleotides, the CDR3 is TGTGCCAGCAACCCCCGTTCAGGGGCCAACGTCCTGACTTTC. Together with reference TRBV7-6 and TRBJ2-6, the CDR3 gives the full variable domain: GAGVSQSPRYKVTKRGQDVALRCDPISGHVSLYWYRQALGQGPEFLTYFNYEAQQDKSGLPNDRFSAERPEGSISTLTIQRTEQRDSAMYRCASNPRSGANVLTFGAGSRLTVL.